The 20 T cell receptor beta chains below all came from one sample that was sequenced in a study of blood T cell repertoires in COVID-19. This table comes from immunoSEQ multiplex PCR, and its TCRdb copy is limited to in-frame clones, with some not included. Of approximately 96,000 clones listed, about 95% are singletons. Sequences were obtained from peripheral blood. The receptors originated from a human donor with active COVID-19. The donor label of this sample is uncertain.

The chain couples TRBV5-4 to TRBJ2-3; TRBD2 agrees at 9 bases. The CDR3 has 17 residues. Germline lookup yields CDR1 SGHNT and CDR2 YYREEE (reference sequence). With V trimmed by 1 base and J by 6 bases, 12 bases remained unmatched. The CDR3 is CASSLSLAGNPGDTQYF. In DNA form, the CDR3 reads TGTGCCAGCAGCTTGTCTCTAGCGGGAAACCCCGGGGATACGCAGTATTTT.

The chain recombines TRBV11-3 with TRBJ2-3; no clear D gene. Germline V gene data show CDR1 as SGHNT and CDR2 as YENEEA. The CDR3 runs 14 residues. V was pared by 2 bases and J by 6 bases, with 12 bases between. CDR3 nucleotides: TGTGCCAGCAGCTTACAGGCCGTTATGGATACGCAGTATTTT. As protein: CASSLQAVMDTQYF.

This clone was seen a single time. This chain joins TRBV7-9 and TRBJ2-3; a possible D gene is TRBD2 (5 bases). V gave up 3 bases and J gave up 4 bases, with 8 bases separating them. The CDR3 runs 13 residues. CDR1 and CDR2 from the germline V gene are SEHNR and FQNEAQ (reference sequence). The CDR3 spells CASSFAGADTQYF. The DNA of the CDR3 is TGTGCCAGCAGCTTTGCCGGGGCAGATACGCAGTATTTT.

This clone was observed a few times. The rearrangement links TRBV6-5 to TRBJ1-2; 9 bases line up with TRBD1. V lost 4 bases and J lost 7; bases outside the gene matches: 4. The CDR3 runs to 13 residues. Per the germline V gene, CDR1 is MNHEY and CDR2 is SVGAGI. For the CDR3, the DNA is TGTGCCAGCAGTTTACAGGGGGCGCTTGGCTACACCTTC. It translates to CASSLQGALGYTF.

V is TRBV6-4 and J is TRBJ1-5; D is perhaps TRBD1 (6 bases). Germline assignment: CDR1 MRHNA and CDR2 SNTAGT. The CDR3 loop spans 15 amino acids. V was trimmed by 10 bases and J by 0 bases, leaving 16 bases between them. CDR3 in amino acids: CAKTPGHLSNQPQHF. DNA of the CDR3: TGTGCCAAAACCCCGGGACACCTTAGCAATCAGCCCCAGCATTTT.

This chain's CDR3 is CASSPDRNIQYF. The CDR3, as DNA: TGTGCCAGCAGCCCTGACAGAAACATTCAGTACTTC. The chain has TRBV12-3 or TRBV12-4 and TRBJ2-4; TRBD1 might be the D (5 bases). This CDR3 comprises 12 residues. Trimming stripped 6 bases from V and 6 bases from J, with 9 bases between.

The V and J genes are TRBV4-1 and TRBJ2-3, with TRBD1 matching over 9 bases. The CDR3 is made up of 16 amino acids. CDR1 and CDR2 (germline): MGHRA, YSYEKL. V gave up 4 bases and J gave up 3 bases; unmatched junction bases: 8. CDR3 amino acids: CASSLIPGQGTDTQYF. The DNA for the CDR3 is TGCGCCAGCAGCCTGATACCGGGACAGGGTACAGATACGCAGTATTTT.

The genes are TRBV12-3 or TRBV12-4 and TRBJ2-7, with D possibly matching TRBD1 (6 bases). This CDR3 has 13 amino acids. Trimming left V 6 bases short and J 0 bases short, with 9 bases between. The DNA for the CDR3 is TGTGCCAGCAGGGCGACAGGCTCCTACGAGCAGTACTTC. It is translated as CASRATGSYEQYF.

This CDR3 reads CASSRRAARQETQYF. DNA for the CDR3: TGTGCCAGCAGCCGACGAGCAGCGCGCCAAGAGACCCAGTACTTC. The V call is TRBV11-2, the J call TRBJ2-5; D is unresolved. Between the trimmed V and J ends, which lost 5 bases and 1 base, there was a span of 14 bases. CDR1 SGHAT and CDR2 FQNNGV come from the germline V gene. The CDR3 length is 15 residues.

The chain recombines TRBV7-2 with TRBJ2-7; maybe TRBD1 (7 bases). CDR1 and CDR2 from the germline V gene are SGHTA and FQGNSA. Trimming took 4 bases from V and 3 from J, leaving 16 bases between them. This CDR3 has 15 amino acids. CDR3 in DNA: TGTGCCAGCAGCTGGATCGCGGGACAGAACTACGAGCAGTACTTC. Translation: CASSWIAGQNYEQYF.

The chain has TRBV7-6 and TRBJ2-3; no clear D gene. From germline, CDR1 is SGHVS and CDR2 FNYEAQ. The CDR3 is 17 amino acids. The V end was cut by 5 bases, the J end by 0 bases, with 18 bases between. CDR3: CASSPNRNPRSTDTQYF. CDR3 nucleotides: TGTGCCAGCAGCCCCAACCGAAACCCCAGGAGCACAGATACGCAGTATTTT.

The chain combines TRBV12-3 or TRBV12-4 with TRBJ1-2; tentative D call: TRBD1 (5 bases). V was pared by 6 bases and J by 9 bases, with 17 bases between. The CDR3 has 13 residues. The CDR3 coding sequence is TGTGCCAGCAGCCGTCACGGACAAACTAGCTACACCTTC. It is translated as CASSRHGQTSYTF.

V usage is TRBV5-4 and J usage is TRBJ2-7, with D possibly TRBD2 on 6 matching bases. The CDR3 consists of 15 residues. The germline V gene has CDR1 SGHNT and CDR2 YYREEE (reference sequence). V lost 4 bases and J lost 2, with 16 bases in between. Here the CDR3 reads CASSPPGTGAYEQYF. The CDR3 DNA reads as TGTGCCAGCAGCCCCCCCGGGACGGGAGCCTACGAGCAGTACTTC.

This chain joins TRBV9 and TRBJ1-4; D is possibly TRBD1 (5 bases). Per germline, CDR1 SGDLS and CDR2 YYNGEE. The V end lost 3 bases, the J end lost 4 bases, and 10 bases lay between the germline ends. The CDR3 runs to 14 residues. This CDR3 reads CASSARGLNEKLFF. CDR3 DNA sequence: TGTGCCAGCAGCGCACGGGGACTTAATGAAAAACTGTTTTTT.

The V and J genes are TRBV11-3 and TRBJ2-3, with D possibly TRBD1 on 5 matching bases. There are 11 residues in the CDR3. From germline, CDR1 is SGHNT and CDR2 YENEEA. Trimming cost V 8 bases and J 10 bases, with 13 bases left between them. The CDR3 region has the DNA TGTGCCAGCGGGGCAGAGTTCGCGCAGTATTTT. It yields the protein CASGAEFAQYF.

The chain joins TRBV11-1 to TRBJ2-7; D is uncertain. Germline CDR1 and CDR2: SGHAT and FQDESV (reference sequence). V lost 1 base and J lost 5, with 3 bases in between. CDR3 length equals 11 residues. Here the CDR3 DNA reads TGTGCCAGCAGCTTAGGGCACGAGCAGTACTTC. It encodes CASSLGHEQYF.

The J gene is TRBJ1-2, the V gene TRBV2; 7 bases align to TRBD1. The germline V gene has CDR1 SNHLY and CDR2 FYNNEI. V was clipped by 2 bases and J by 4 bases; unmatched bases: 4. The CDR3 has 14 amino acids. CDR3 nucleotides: TGTGCCAGCAGTGAATACAGGGGCGGCTATGGCTACACCTTC. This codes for CASSEYRGGYGYTF.

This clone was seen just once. The CDR3 DNA reads as TGTGCCAGCAGCGCGGGACAGGGTAGCTCACCCCTCCACTTT. This codes for CASSAGQGSSPLHF. The chain uses TRBV6-4 and TRBJ1-6; 9 bases agree with TRBD1. The germline CDR1 and CDR2 sequences are MRHNA and SNTAGT. This CDR3 is 14 amino acids long. Trimming took 6 bases from V and 10 from J; bases not matched to a gene: 7.

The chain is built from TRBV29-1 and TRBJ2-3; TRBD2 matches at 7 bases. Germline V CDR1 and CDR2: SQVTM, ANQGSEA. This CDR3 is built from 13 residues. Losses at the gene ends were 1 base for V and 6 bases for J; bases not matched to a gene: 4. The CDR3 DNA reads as TGCAGCGTTGAAGTTGGGGGAGGGGATACGCAGTATTTT. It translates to CSVEVGGGDTQYF.

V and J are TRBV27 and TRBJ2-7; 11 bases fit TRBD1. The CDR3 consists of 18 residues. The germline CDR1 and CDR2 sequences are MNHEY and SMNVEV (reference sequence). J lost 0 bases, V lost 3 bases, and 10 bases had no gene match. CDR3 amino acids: CASSFTGQGADYSYEQYF. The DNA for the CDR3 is TGTGCCAGCAGTTTCACCGGACAGGGGGCTGATTACTCCTACGAGCAGTACTTC.